This TCR beta chain was sequenced during a study of cytomegalovirus exposure and HLA in healthy donors. Study results and caveats: Reportedly, cytomegalovirus status was diagnosed with high sensitivity and specificity.

For this clone: Antigen specificity is unknown.

Per the germline V gene, CDR1 is SGHTA and CDR2 is FQGNSA. The V segment lost 4 bases and the J segment 1 base; nucleotides outside the gene matches: 3. The CDR3 is 15 residues long. PCR amplification relied on 60 Vbeta primers (plus 13 Jbeta primers). Assay used: immunoSEQ multiplex PCR; TCRdb lists only in-frame clones, some missing. The table lists 50,000 to 60,000 clones, with roughly 4% in the top ten. The TCR comes from a male donor in good health and CMV-seronegative. Sequencing was performed on PBMCs. The rearrangement links TRBV7-2 to TRBJ2-7; 11 bases agree with TRBD1. The CDR3 DNA reads as TGTGCCAGCAGCTCAGGACAGGGGGCATCCTACGAGCAGTACTTC. Its protein is CASSSGQGASYEQYF.